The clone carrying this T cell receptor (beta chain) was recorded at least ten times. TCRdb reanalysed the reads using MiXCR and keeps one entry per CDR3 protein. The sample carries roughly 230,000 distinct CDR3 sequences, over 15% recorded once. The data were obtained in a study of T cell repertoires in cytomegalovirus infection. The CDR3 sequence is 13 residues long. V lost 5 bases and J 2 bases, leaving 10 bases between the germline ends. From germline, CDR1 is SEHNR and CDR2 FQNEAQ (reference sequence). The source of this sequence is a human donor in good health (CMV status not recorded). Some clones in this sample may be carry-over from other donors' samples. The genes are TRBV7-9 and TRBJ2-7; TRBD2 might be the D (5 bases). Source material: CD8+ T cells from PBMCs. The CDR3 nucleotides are TGTGCCAGCAGCGGAGACGGGACCTACGAGCAGTACTTC. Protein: CASSGDGTYEQYF.